Listed here are 6 T cell receptor beta chains from one sample, sequenced in a study of STAT5B mutations in CD4+ large granular lymphocyte leukemia. Assay: immunoSEQ multiplex PCR; the TCRdb copy retains only in-frame clones and omits some. The sample includes 30,000 to 40,000 clones, over 60% seen only once; the top ten take approximately 2%. The sequencing sample was made of CD4+ T cells from blood buffy coats. These receptors originate from a human donor in good health.

The chain uses TRBV19 and TRBJ1-2, with TRBD1 as a possible D gene (6 bases). V lost 6 bases and J lost 8, with 13 bases in between. From germline, CDR1 is LNHDA and CDR2 SQIVND (reference sequence). The CDR3 loop spans 12 amino acids. The CDR3 protein is CASSEGGRGYTF. Written as DNA, the CDR3 is TGTGCCAGTAGCGAAGGGGGAAGAGGCTACACCTTC.

This chain joins TRBV6-1 and TRBJ2-2, with 7 bases identical to TRBD1. The CDR3 has 15 residues. The V and J ends lost 10 bases and 0 bases, in that order; junction bases with no gene match: 8. Germline V lookup: CDR1 MNHNS, CDR2 SASEGT. The CDR3 DNA reads as TGTGCCACCCGGGGACAGCCTTCGAACACCGGGGAGCTGTTTTTT. The encoded protein is CATRGQPSNTGELFF.

The chain joins TRBV7-8 to TRBJ2-1; 11 bases align to TRBD1. In germline, CDR1 is SGHVS, CDR2 FQNEAQ. The CDR3 extends over 18 amino acids. Trimming took 1 base from V and 0 from J; bases not matched to a gene: 5. CDR3 protein: CASSLGGGQGASYNEQFF. CDR3 in DNA: TGTGCCAGCAGCTTAGGAGGAGGACAGGGGGCCTCCTACAATGAGCAGTTCTTC.

The chain carries TRBV11-2 and TRBJ2-7; D possibly matches TRBD1 or TRBD2 (5 bases each). This CDR3 comprises 14 residues. Germline values: CDR1 SGHAT, CDR2 FQNNGV. Trimming removed 3 bases at V and 2 bases at J, with 11 bases between. The CDR3 is CASSFSGSAYEQYF. The CDR3 region has the DNA TGTGCCAGCAGCTTCTCAGGGAGCGCCTACGAGCAGTACTTC.

The chain has TRBV27 and TRBJ1-1, with D perhaps TRBD1 (5 bases). The germline V and J ends were trimmed by 2 bases and 11 bases, with 12 bases remaining between them. Germline CDR1 and CDR2: MNHEY and SMNVEV (reference sequence). The CDR3 extends over 12 amino acids. The CDR3 region is CASSLQGSRAFF. The CDR3 DNA sequence: TGTGCCAGCAGTTTACAGGGCTCACGGGCTTTCTTT.

This clone was seen a handful of times. V and J are TRBV11-2 and TRBJ1-5; 7 positions agree with TRBD1. Unmatched junction bases numbered 3, after V lost 4 bases and J lost 3 bases. From germline, CDR1 is SGHAT and CDR2 FQNNGV. This CDR3 spans 14 amino acids. The CDR3 sequence: CASSSGQANQPQHF. The CDR3 DNA follows: TGTGCCAGCAGCTCCGGACAGGCCAATCAGCCCCAGCATTTT.